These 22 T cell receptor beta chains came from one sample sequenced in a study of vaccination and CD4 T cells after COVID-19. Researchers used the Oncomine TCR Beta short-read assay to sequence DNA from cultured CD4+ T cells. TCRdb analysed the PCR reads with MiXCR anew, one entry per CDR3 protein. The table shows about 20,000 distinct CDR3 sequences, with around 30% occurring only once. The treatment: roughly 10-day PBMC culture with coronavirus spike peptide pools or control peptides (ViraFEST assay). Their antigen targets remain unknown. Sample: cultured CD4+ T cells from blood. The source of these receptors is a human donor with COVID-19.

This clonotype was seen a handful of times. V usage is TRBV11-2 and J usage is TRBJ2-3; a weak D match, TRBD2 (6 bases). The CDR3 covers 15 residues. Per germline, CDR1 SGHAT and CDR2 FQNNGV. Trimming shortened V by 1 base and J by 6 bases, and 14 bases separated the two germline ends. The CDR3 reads CASSLGRVGEDTQYF. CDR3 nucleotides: TGTGCCAGCAGCTTAGGGAGGGTTGGAGAGGATACGCAGTATTTT.

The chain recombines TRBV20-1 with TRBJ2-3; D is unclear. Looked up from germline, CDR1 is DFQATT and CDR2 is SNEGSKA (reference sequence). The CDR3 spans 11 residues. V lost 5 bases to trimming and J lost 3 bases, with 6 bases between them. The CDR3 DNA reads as TGCAGTGCTTTTTATACAGATACGCAGTATTTT. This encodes CSAFYTDTQYF.

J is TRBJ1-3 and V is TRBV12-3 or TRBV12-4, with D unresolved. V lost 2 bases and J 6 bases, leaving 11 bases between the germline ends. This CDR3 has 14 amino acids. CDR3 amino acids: CASSLRREVNTIYF. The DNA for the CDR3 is TGTGCCAGCAGTTTACGAAGGGAGGTAAACACCATATATTTT.

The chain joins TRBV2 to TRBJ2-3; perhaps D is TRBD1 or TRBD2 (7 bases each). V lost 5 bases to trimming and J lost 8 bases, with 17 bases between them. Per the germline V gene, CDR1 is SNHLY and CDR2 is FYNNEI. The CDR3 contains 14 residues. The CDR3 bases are TGTGCCAGCAGTCTCAGGGGGGGGGACGGTACGCAGTATTTT. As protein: CASSLRGGDGTQYF. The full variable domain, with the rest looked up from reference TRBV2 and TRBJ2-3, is EPEVTQTPSHQVTQMGQEVILRCVPISNHLYFYWYRQILGQKVEFLVSFYNNEISEKSEIFDDQFSVERPDGSNFTLKIRSTKLEDSAMYFCASSLRGGDGTQYFGPGTRLTVL.

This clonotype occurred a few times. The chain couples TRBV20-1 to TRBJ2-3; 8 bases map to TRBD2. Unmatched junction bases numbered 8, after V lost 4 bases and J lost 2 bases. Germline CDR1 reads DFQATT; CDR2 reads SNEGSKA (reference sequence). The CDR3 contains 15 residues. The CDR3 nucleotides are TGCAGTGCTAATCAACTAGCGGAATACACAGATACGCAGTATTTT. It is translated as CSANQLAEYTDTQYF.

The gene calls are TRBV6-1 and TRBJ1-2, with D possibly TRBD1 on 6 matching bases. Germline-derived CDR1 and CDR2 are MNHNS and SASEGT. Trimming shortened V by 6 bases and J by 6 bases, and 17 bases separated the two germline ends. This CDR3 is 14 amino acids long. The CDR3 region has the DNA TGTGCCAGCAGAAAACTTACAGGGTCGAATGGCTACACCTTC. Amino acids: CASRKLTGSNGYTF.

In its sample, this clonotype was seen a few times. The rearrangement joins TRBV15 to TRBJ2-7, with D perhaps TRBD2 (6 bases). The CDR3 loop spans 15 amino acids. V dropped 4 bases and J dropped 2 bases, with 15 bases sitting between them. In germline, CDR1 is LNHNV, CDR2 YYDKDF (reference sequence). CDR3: CATSITFGTPYEQYF. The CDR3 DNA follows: TGTGCCACCAGCATAACATTCGGGACTCCCTACGAGCAGTACTTC.

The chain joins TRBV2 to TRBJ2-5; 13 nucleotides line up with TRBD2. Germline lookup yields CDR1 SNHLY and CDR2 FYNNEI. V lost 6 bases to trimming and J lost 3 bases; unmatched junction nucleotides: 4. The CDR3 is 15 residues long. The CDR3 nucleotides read TGTGCCAGCAGGGGACTAGCGGGATTTAAAGAGACCCAGTACTTC. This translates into CASRGLAGFKETQYF.

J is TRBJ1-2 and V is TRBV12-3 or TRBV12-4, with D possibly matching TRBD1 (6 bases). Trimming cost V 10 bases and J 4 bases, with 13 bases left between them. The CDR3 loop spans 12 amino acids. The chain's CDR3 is CATRGIGYGYTF. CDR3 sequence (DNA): TGTGCCACCAGGGGTATAGGCTATGGCTACACCTTC.

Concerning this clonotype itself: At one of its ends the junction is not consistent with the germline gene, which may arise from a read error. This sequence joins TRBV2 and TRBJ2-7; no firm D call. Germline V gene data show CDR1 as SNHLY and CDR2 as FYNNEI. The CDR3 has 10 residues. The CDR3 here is CASRADVRSF. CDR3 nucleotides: TGTGCCAGCAGGGCGGACGTTAGGTCCTTC.

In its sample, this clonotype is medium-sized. CDR3 nucleotide sequence: TGTGCCAGCAGTTACGAGCGGGGGGCCTACGAGCAGTACTTC. Translating gives CASSYERGAYEQYF. The V call is TRBV6-5, the J call TRBJ2-7; 9 positions agree with TRBD2. The germline gives CDR1 MNHEY, CDR2 SVGAGI. CDR3 length: 14 residues. V trimming: 2 bases; J trimming: 2 bases; junction bases outside the gene matches: 1.

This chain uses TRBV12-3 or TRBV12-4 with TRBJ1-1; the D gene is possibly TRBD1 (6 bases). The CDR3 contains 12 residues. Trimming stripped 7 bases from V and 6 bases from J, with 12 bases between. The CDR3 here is CASNTGFPEAFF. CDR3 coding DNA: TGTGCCAGCAATACAGGGTTCCCTGAAGCTTTCTTT.

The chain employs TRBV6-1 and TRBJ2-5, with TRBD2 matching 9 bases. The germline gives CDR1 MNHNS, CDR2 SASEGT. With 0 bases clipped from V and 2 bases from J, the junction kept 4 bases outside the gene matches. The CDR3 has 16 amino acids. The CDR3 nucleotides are TGTGCCAGCAGTGAAGCGATAGCGGGGGAACAAGAGACCCAGTACTTC. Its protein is CASSEAIAGEQETQYF.

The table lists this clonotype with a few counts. CDR3 residues: CASSQESAQETQYF. CDR3 DNA: TGCGCCAGCAGCCAAGAATCGGCCCAAGAGACCCAGTACTTC. This chain connects TRBV4-3 to TRBJ2-5, with D unclear. In germline, CDR1 is LGHNA, CDR2 YSLEER. This CDR3 comprises 14 residues. Trimming stripped 0 bases from V and 1 base from J, with 6 bases between.

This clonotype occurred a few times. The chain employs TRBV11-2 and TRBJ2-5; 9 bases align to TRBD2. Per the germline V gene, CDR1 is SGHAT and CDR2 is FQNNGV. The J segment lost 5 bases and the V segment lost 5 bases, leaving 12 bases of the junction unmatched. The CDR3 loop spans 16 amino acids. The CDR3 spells CASSPRGGGLGETQYF. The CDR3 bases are TGTGCCAGCAGCCCGCGGGGGGGGGGCCTCGGGGAGACCCAGTACTTC.

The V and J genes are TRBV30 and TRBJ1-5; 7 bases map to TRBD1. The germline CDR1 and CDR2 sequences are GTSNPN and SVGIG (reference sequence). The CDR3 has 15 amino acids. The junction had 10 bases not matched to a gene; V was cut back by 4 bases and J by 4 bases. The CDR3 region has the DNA TGTGCCTGGACCCCGGGAGGGACAGAAAATCAGCCCCAGCATTTT. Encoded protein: CAWTPGGTENQPQHF.

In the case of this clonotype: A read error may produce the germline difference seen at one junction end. Here the CDR3 DNA reads TGTGCTAGCAGCTTGCACCCGGGACAGGGTCTCACCGGGGAGCTGTTTTTT. Translating gives CASSLHPGQGLTGELFF. V gene TRBV7-7 combines with J gene TRBJ2-2, with 9 bases matching TRBD1. Germline CDR1 SSHAT, CDR2 FNYEAQ (reference sequence). The CDR3 sequence is 17 residues long. Looking up the rest from reference TRBV7-7 and TRBJ2-2 gives the full variable domain: GAGVSQSPRYKVTKRGQDVTLRCDPISSHATLYWYQQALGQGPEFLTYFNYEAQPDKSGLPSDRFSAERPEGSISTLTIQRTEQRDSAMYRCASSLHPGQGLTGELFFGEGSRLTVL.

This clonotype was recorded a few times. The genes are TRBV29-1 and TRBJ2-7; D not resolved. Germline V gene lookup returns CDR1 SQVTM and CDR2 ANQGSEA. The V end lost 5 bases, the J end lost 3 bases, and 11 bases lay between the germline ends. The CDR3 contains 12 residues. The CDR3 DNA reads TGCAGCGTTCGCAATTCCCTCTACGAGCAGTACTTC. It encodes CSVRNSLYEQYF.

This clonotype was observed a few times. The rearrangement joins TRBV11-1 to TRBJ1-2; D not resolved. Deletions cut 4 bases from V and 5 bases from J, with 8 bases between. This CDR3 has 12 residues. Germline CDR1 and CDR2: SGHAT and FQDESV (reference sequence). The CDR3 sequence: CASSSTIYGYTF. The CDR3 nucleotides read TGTGCCAGCAGCTCCACTATTTATGGCTACACCTTC.

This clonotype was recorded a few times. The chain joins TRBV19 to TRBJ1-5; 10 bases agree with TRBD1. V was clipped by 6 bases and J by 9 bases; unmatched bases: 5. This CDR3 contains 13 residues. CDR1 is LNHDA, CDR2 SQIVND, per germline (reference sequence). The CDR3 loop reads CASRGTGERPQHF. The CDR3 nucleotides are TGTGCCAGTAGGGGGACAGGGGAAAGGCCCCAGCATTTT.

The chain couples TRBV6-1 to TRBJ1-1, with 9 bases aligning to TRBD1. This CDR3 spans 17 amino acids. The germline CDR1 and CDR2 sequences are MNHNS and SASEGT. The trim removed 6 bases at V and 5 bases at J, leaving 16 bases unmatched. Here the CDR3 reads CASSRLGQGNEKTEAFF. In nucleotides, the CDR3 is TGTGCCAGCAGCCGACTTGGACAGGGGAATGAGAAGACTGAAGCTTTCTTT.

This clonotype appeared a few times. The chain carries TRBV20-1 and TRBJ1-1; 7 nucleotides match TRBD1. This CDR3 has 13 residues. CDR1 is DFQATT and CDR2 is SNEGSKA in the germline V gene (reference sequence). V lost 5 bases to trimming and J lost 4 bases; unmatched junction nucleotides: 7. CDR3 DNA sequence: TGCAGTGCTCGTCCTTCAGGGGGCACTGAAGCTTTCTTT. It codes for CSARPSGGTEAFF.